This TCR beta chain was observed in a study of blood T cell repertoires in COVID-19. The CDR3 has 19 residues. The V segment lost 2 bases and the J segment 4 bases; nucleotides outside the gene matches: 17. Germline V gives CDR1 KGHDR, CDR2 SFDVKD. The method was immunoSEQ multiplex PCR; TCRdb's version includes in-frame clones alone and lacks a portion of them. Among some 200,000 clones listed, more than 70% were seen once. The rearrangement joins TRBV24-1 to TRBJ2-3, with TRBD2 identical over 7 bases. The sequence was collected from a man in his forties or fifties with active or convalescent COVID-19. The source material was peripheral blood. CDR3 region: CATSDSALLGLVKADTQYF. CDR3 bases: TGTGCCACCAGTGATTCAGCTTTACTAGGACTAGTGAAGGCAGATACGCAGTATTTT.